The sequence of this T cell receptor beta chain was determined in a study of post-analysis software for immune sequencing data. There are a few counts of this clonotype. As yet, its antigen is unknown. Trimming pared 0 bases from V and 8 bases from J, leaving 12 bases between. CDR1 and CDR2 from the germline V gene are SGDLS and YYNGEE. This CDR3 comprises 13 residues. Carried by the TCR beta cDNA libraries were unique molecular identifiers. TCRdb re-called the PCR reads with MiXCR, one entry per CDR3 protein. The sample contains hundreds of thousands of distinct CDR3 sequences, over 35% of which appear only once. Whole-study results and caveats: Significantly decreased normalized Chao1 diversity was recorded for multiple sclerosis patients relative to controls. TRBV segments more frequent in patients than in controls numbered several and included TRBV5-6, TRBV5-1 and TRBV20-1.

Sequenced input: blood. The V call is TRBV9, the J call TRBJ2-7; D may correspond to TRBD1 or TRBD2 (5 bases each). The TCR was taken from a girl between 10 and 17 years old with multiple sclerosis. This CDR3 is CASSVVELGQQYF. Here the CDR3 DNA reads TGTGCCAGCAGCGTAGTGGAGCTGGGACAGCAGTACTTC.